Included here is one T cell receptor (beta chain) sequence, with context. A read error is possible here, since a much larger clone lies one base away. MiXCR, applied by TCRdb to the 5' RACE reads, yields one record per CDR3 protein. The profile shows tens of thousands of distinct CDR3 sequences, 28% of them singletons. The germline V and J ends were trimmed by 7 bases and 5 bases, with 10 bases remaining between them. Germline V lookup: CDR1 SGHRS, CDR2 YFSETQ. This CDR3 region has 11 residues. The chain couples TRBV5-1 to TRBJ2-7; D remains ambiguous. Input material: naive CD4+ T cells sorted from blood. Subset defined: naive CD4+ T cells, CD4+CD45RA+CD25-. The origin of this receptor is a female donor with breast cancer. The CDR3 region is CASGSGHEQYF. The DNA of the CDR3 is TGCGCCAGCGGCTCCGGGCACGAGCAGTACTTC.